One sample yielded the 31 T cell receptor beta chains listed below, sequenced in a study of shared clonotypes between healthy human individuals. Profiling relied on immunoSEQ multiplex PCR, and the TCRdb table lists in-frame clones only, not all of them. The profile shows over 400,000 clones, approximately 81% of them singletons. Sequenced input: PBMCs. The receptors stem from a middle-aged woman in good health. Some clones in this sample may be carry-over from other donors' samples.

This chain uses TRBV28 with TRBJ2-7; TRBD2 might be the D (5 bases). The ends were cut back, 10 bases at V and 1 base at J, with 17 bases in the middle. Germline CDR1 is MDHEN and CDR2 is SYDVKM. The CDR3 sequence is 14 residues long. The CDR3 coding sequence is TGTGCCACCTGCTCTAGTGAGGGTTCCTACGAGCAGTACTTC. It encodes CATCSSEGSYEQYF.

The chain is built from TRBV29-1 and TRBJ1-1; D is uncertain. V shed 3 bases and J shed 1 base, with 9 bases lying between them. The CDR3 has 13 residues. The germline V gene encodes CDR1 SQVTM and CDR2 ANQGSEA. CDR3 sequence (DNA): TGCAGCGTTGAGGACCATGCGAACACTGAAGCTTTCTTT. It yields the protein CSVEDHANTEAFF.

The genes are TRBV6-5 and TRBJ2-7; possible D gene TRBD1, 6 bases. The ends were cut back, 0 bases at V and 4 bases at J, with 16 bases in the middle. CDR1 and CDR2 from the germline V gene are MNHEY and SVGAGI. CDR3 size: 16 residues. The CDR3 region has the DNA TGTGCCAGCAGTTACTCACCTACCGGGACAAGTTACGAGCAGTACTTC. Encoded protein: CASSYSPTGTSYEQYF.

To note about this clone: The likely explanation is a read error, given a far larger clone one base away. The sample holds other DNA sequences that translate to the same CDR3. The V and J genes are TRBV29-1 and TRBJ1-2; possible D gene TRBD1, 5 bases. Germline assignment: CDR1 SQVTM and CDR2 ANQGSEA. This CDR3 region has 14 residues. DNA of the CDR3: TGCAGCGTTGAGGATGAGGGGAATAACTATGGATACACCTTC. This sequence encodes CSVEDEGNNYGYTF.

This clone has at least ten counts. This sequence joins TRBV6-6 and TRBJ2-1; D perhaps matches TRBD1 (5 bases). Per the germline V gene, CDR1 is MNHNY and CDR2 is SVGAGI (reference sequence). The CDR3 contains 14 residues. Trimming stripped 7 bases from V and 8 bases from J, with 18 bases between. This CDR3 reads CASTLIRGSDEQFF. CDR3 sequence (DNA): TGTGCCAGCACCTTAATAAGGGGATCGGATGAGCAGTTCTTC.

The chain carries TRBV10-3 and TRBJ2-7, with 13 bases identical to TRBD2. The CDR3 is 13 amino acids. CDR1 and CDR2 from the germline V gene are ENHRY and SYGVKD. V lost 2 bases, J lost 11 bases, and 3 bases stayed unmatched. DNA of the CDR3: TGTGCCATCAGTGAGGGGACTAGCGGGACAAAGTACTTC. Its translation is CAISEGTSGTKYF.

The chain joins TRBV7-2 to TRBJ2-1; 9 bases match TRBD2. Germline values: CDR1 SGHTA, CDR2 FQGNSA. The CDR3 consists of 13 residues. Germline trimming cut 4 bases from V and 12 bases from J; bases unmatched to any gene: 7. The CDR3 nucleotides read TGTGCCAGCAGCTACCAAGGACTAGCGTGGCAGTTCTTC. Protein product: CASSYQGLAWQFF. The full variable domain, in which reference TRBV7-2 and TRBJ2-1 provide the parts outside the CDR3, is GAGVSQSPSNKVTEKGKDVELRCDPISGHTALYWYRQSLGQGLEFLIYFQGNSAPDKSGLPSDRFSAERTGGSVSTLTIQRTQQEDSAVYLCASSYQGLAWQFFGPGTRLTVL.

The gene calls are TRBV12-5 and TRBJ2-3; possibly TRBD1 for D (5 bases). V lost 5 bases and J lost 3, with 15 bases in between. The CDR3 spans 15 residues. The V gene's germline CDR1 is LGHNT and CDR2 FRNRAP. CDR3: CASGPAGLGTDTQYF. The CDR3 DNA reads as TGTGCTAGTGGTCCCGCAGGGTTGGGGACAGATACGCAGTATTTT.

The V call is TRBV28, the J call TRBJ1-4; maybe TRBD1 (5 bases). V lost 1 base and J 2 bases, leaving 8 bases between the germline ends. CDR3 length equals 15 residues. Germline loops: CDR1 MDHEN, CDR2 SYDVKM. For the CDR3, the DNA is TGTGCCAGCAGTTTATCGCAGGGTACTAATGAAAAACTGTTTTTT. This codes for CASSLSQGTNEKLFF.

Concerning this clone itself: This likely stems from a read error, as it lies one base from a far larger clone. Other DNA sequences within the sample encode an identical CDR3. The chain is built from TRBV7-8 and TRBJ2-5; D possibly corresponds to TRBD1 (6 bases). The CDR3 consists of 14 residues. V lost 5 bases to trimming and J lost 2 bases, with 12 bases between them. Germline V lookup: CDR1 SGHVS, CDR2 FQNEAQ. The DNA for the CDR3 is TGTGCCAGCAGCCCTACAGGGAATCAAGAGACCCAGTACTTC. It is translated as CASSPTGNQETQYF.

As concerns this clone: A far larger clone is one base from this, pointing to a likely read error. CDR3 in DNA: TGCGGTGCTAAGAGCAATCAGCCCCAGCATTTT. It codes for CGAKSNQPQHF. V usage is TRBV20-1 and J usage is TRBJ1-5, with no clear D. CDR3 length: 11 residues. Germline CDR1 DFQATT, CDR2 SNEGSKA (reference sequence).

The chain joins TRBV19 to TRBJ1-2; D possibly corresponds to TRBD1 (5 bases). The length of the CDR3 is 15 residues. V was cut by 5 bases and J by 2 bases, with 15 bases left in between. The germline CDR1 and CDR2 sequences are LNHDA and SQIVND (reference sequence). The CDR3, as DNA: TGTGCCAGTAGTCGGACAAGGGACGGCAACTATGGCTACACCTTC. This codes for CASSRTRDGNYGYTF. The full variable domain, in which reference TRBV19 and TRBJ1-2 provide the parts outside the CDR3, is DGGITQSPKYLFRKEGQNVTLSCEQNLNHDAMYWYRQDPGQGLRLIYYSQIVNDFQKGDIAEGYSVSREKKESFPLTVTSAQKNPTAFYLCASSRTRDGNYGYTFGSGTRLTVV.

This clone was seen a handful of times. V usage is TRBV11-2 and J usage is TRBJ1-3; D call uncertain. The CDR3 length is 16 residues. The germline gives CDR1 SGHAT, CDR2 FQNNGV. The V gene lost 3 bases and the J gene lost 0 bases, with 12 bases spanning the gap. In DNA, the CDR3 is TGTGCCAGCAGCTTTAGGACCGTGCGCTCTGGAAACACCATATATTTT. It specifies CASSFRTVRSGNTIYF.

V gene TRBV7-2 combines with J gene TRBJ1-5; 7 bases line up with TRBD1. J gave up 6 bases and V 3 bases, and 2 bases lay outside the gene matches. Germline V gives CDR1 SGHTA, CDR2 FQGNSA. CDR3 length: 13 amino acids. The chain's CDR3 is CASSFDRVQPQHF. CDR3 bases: TGTGCCAGCAGCTTCGACAGGGTTCAGCCCCAGCATTTT.

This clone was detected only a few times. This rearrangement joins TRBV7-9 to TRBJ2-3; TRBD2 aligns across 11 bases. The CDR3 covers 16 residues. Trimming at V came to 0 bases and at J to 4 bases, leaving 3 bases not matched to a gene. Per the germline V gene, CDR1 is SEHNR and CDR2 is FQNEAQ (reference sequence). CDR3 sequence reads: CASSLATSGSADTQYF. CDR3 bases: TGTGCCAGCAGCTTAGCAACTAGCGGGAGTGCAGATACGCAGTATTTT. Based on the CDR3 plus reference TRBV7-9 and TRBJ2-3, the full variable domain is DTGVSQNPRHKITKRGQNVTFRCDPISEHNRLYWYRQTLGQGPEFLTYFQNEAQLEKSRLLSDRFSAERPKGSFSTLEIQRTEQGDSAMYLCASSLATSGSADTQYFGPGTRLTVL.

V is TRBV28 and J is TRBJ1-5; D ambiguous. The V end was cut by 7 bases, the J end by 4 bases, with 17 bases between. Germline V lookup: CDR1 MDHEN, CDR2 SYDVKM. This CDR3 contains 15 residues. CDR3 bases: TGTGCCAGCACCCCGGGCGGCCCCGCTAATCAGCCCCAGCATTTT. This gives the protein CASTPGGPANQPQHF.

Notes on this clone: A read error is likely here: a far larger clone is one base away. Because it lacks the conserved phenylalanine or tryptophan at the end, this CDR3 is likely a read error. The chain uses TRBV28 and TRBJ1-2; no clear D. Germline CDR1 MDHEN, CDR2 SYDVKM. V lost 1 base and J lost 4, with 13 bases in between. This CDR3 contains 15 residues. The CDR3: CASSLSGIGRYGYTI. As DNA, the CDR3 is TGTGCCAGCAGTTTATCAGGAATTGGTCGCTATGGCTACACCATC.

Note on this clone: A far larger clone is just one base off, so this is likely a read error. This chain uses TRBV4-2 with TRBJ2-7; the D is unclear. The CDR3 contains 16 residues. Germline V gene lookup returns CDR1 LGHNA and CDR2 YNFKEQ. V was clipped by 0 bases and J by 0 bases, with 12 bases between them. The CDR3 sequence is CASSQDMGYSSYEQYF. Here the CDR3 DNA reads TGTGCCAGCAGCCAAGACATGGGTTACAGCTCCTACGAGCAGTACTTC.

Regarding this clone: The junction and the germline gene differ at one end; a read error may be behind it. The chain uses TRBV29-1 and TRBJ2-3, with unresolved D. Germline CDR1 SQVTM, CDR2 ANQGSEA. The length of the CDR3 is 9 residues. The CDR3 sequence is CSVEGSTGF. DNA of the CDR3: TGCAGCGTTGAGGGGTCAACCGGATTT.

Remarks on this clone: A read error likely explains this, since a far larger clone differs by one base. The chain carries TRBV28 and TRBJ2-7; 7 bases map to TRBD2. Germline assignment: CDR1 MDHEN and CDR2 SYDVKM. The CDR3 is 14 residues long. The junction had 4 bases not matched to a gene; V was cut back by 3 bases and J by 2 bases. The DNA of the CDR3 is TGTGCCAGCAGTTTGCGGGAGAGAGCCTACGAGCAGTACTTC. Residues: CASSLRERAYEQYF.

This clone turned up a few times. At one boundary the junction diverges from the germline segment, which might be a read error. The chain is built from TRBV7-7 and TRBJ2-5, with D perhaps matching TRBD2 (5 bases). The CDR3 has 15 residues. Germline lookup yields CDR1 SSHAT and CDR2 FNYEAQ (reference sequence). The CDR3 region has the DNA TGTGCTAGCAGCTTAGCGTTTTCGGGGCAAGAGACCCAGTACTTC. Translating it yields CASSLAFSGQETQYF. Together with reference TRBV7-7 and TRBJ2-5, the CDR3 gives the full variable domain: GAGVSQSPRYKVTKRGQDVTLRCDPISSHATLYWYQQALGQGPEFLTYFNYEAQPDKSGLPSDRFSAERPEGSISTLTIQRTEQRDSAMYRCASSLAFSGQETQYFGPGTRLLVL.

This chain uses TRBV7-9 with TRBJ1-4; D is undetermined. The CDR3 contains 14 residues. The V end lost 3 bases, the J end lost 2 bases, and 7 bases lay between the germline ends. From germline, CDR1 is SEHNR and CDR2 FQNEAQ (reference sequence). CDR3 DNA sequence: TGTGCCAGCAGCTTCGGGCTGACTAATGAAAAACTGTTTTTT. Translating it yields CASSFGLTNEKLFF.

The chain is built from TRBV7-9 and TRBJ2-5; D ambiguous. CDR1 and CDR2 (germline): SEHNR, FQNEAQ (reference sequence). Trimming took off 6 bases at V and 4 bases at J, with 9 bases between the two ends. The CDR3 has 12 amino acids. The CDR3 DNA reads TGTGCCAGCAGTCGAAGCTCAGAGACCCAGTACTTC. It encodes CASSRSSETQYF. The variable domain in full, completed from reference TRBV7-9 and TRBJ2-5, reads DTGVSQNPRHKITKRGQNVTFRCDPISEHNRLYWYRQTLGQGPEFLTYFQNEAQLEKSRLLSDRFSAERPKGSFSTLEIQRTEQGDSAMYLCASSRSSETQYFGPGTRLLVL.

The CDR3 region has the DNA TGCGCCAGCAGCTTGATTCAGGGGGAAGGGAACATTCAGTACTTC. Residues: CASSLIQGEGNIQYF. The V gene is TRBV5-1, the J gene TRBJ2-4; 7 bases agree with TRBD1. Germline CDR1 is SGHRS and CDR2 is YFSETQ. This CDR3 contains 15 residues. V gave up 1 base and J gave up 7 bases; unmatched junction bases: 8.

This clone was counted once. In DNA form, the CDR3 reads TGTGCCGCCGCCCCCGGGACAGCAATGCACGAGCAGTACTTC. Translation: CAAAPGTAMHEQYF. This chain connects TRBV10-3 to TRBJ2-7; TRBD1 matches at 7 bases. Trimming cost V 11 bases and J 5 bases; bases outside gene matches: 15. The CDR3 loop spans 14 amino acids. Germline values: CDR1 ENHRY, CDR2 SYGVKD.

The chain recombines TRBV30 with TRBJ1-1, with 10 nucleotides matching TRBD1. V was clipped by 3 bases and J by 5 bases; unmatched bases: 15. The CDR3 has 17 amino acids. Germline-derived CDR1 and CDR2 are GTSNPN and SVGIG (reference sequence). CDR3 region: CAWRGDRGPGLGTEAFF. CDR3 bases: TGTGCCTGGAGGGGGGACAGGGGCCCCGGCCTCGGGACTGAAGCTTTCTTT.

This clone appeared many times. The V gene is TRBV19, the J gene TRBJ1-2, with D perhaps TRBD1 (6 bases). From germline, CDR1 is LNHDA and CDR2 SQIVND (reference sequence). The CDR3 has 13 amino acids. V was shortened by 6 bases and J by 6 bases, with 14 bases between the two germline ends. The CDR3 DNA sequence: TGTGCCAGTAGCCGGGGGGCAGGGAATGGCTACACCTTC. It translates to CASSRGAGNGYTF.

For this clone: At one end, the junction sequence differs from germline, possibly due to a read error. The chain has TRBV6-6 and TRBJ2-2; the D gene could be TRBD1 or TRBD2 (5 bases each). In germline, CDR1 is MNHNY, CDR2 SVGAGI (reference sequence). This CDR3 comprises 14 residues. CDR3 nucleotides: TGTGCCAGCAGGTCAGGGACGGACACCGGGGAGCTGCCTTTT. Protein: CASRSGTDTGELPF.

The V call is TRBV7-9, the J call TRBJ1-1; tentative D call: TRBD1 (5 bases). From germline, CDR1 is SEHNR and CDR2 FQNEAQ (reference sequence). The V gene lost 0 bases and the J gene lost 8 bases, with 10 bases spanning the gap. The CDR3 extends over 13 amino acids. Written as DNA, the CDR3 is TGTGCCAGCAGCTTAGCTAATGCAGGGGAAGCTTTCTTT. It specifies CASSLANAGEAFF.

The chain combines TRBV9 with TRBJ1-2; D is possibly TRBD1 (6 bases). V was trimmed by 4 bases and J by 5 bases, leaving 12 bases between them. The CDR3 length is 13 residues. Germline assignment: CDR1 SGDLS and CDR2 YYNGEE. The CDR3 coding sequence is TGTGCCAGCAGCCTGGACAGAGCATATGGCTACACCTTC. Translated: CASSLDRAYGYTF. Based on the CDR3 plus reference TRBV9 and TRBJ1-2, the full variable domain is DSGVTQTPKHLITATGQRVTLRCSPRSGDLSVYWYQQSLDQGLQFLIQYYNGEERAKGNILERFSAQQFPDLHSELNLSSLELGDSALYFCASSLDRAYGYTFGSGTRLTVV.

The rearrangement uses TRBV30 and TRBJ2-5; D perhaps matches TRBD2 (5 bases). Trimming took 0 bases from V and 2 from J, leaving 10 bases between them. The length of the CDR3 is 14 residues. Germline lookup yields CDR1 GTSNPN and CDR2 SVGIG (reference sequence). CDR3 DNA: TGTGCCTGGAGTGTAGGGTCGGGGCAAGAGACCCAGTACTTC. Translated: CAWSVGSGQETQYF.